These 3 T cell receptor beta chains were sequenced from one sample in a study of identical twins. TCRdb fed the 5' RACE reads into MiXCR, producing one record per CDR3 protein. The top ten clones hold 2.9% of a sample with a few hundred thousand distinct CDR3 sequences, 24% of them seen once. These data also formed part of another study, on T cells expressing NK-cell markers.

The material sequenced was CD4+ T cells sorted from blood. These TCRs come from a woman under 30 in good health.

The chain combines TRBV20-1 with TRBJ2-3; D is perhaps TRBD1 or TRBD2 (5 bases each). From germline, CDR1 is DFQATT and CDR2 SNEGSKA (reference sequence). V lost 5 bases and J lost 5, with 8 bases in between. The CDR3 runs 11 residues. The CDR3 spells CSAGDRDTQYF. CDR3 bases: TGCAGTGCTGGGGACCGAGATACGCAGTATTTT.

This chain joins TRBV3-1 and TRBJ2-1; weak D call: TRBD2 (6 bases). V was clipped by 4 bases and J by 4 bases, with 11 bases between them. The CDR3 contains 14 residues. Germline V gene sequence: CDR1 LGHDT, CDR2 YNNKEL (reference sequence). CDR3 amino acids: CASSRRGDYNEQFF. CDR3 coding DNA: TGTGCCAGCAGCCGACGCGGGGATTACAATGAGCAGTTCTTC.

CDR3 in DNA: TGTGCCATCAGTGAGTCCCGCCGGGGGGAGAACTATGGCTACACCTTC. Protein sequence: CAISESRRGENYGYTF. V is TRBV10-3 and J is TRBJ1-2; D is perhaps TRBD1 (5 bases). V lost 0 bases and J lost 2, with 13 bases in between. The CDR3 runs to 16 residues. Germline V CDR1 and CDR2: ENHRY, SYGVKD.